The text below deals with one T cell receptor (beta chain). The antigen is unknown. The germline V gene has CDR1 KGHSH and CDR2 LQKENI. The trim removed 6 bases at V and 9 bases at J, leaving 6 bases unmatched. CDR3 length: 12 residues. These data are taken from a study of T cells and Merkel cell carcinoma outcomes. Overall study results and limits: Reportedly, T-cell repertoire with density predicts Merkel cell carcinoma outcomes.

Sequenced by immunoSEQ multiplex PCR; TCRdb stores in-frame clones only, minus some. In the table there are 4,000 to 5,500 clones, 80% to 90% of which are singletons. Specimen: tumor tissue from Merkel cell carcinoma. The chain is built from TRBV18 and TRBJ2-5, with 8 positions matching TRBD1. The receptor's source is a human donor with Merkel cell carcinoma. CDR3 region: CASSPGGEAQYF. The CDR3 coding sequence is TGTGCCAGCTCGCCAGGGGGCGAGGCCCAGTACTTC.